What follows are 14 T cell receptor beta chains derived from one specimen sequenced in a study of blood T cell repertoires in COVID-19. Using immunoSEQ multiplex PCR, the repertoire was profiled, and TCRdb retains in-frame clones only, with some absent. The profile shows about 55,000 clones, approximately 85% of them singletons. The specimen was peripheral blood. Receptor source: a human donor in a cohort sampled during active COVID-19.

The genes are TRBV3-1 (or the pseudogene TRBV3-2) and TRBJ1-1; 9 bases map to TRBD1. The CDR3 loop spans 15 amino acids. Germline-derived CDR1 and CDR2 are LGHDT and YNNKEL (reference sequence). V gave up 4 bases and J gave up 4 bases; unmatched junction bases: 7. CDR3 bases: TGTGCCAGCAGCCTGGCAGGGACAGGGTTCACTGAAGCTTTCTTT. Its protein is CASSLAGTGFTEAFF.

This rearrangement joins TRBV27 to TRBJ2-1; 12 nucleotides line up with TRBD2. Trimming removed 7 bases from V and 1 base from J; junction bases left unmatched: 5. The germline V gene encodes CDR1 MNHEY and CDR2 SMNVEV (reference sequence). This CDR3 comprises 16 residues. The CDR3 protein is CASNRLAGVSYNEQFF. Written as DNA, the CDR3 is TGTGCCAGCAACCGACTAGCGGGAGTGTCCTACAATGAGCAGTTCTTC.

On this clone: Other nucleotide sequences from this sample produce the same CDR3. The V and J genes are TRBV6-1 and TRBJ1-2; 8 bases are shared with TRBD1. In germline, CDR1 is MNHNS, CDR2 SASEGT. CDR3 size: 13 residues. The J segment lost 4 bases and the V segment lost 3 bases, leaving 1 base of the junction unmatched. The CDR3 DNA sequence: TGTGCCAGCAGTGATGGACAGGGCTATGGCTACACCTTC. It translates to CASSDGQGYGYTF.

V is TRBV29-1 and J is TRBJ1-2; D is undetermined. V lost 0 bases and J 2 bases, leaving 7 bases between the germline ends. The CDR3 is 13 residues long. CDR1 and CDR2 from the germline V gene are SQVTM and ANQGSEA. CDR3 bases: TGCAGCGTTGAAGAACAGATCAACTATGGCTACACCTTC. Protein sequence: CSVEEQINYGYTF. The full variable domain, completed using reference TRBV29-1 and TRBJ1-2, is SAVISQKPSRDICQRGTSLTIQCQVDSQVTMMFWYRQQPGQSLTLIATANQGSEATYESGFVIDKFPISRPNLTFSTLTVSNMSPEDSSIYLCSVEEQINYGYTFGSGTRLTVV.

The V gene is TRBV14, the J gene TRBJ2-3, with D possibly being TRBD1 (6 bases). The CDR3 has 15 amino acids. Germline CDR1 and CDR2: SGHDN and FVKESK. Trimming left V 4 bases short and J 0 bases short, with 11 bases between. The CDR3 protein is CASSPQGYSTDTQYF. The CDR3 nucleotides read TGTGCCAGCAGCCCACAGGGATATAGCACAGATACGCAGTATTTT.

Points on this clone: The junction differs from germline at one of its ends, possibly a read error. The chain has TRBV19 and TRBJ1-1; 9 bases line up with TRBD1. The CDR3 extends over 14 amino acids. Germline assignment: CDR1 LNHDA and CDR2 SQIVND (reference sequence). CDR3 sequence (DNA): TGTGCCAGCAGTAAACAGGGGGCGGTCACTGAAGCTTTCTTT. Protein product: CASSKQGAVTEAFF.

The chain combines TRBV12-3 or TRBV12-4 with TRBJ1-1; D is perhaps TRBD1 (5 bases). V was pared by 3 bases and J by 1 base, with 6 bases between. The CDR3 totals 13 residues. The CDR3 nucleotides read TGTGCCAGCAGTTTCGGACAGAACACTGAAGCTTTCTTT. It specifies CASSFGQNTEAFF.

This chain links TRBV5-1 with TRBJ1-2, with D perhaps TRBD1 (6 bases). V lost 0 bases and J lost 8, with 14 bases in between. The CDR3 covers 14 residues. Germline CDR1 reads SGHRS; CDR2 reads YFSETQ. The CDR3 sequence is CASSLAPGDVGYTF. The CDR3 coding sequence is TGCGCCAGCAGCTTGGCCCCAGGGGATGTGGGCTACACCTTC.

The J gene is TRBJ2-2, the V gene TRBV12-5, with TRBD2 matching 14 bases. In germline, CDR1 is LGHNT, CDR2 FRNRAP. V shed 1 base, J shed 5 bases, and the junction held 0 bases outside the gene matches. The CDR3 covers 16 residues. The CDR3 nucleotides read TGTGCTAGTGGTTTGGGACTAGCGGGGGGGACCGGGGAGCTGTTTTTT. It translates to CASGLGLAGGTGELFF.

This clone has a handful of counts. The CDR3 reads CASSLVWGTGATYTF. The CDR3 DNA is TGTGCCAGCAGCTTGGTCTGGGGGACAGGGGCCACATACACCTTC. The rearrangement links TRBV5-5 to TRBJ1-2; 10 bases are a match to TRBD1. After removal of 0 bases from V and 11 bases from J, the junction contained 10 bases not matched to a gene. The CDR3 spans 15 residues. Germline V gene lookup returns CDR1 SGHKS and CDR2 YYEKEE (reference sequence).

This clone was counted a few times. Other DNA sequences of this sample code for an identical CDR3. The J gene is TRBJ1-4, the V gene TRBV28, with D unclear. Germline V gene lookup returns CDR1 MDHEN and CDR2 SYDVKM. This CDR3 spans 12 amino acids. V lost 5 bases and J 8 bases, leaving 9 bases between the germline ends. The CDR3 here is CASSRTGEKLFF. In DNA, the CDR3 is TGTGCCAGCAGTCGAACCGGGGAAAAACTGTTTTTT. Looking up the rest from reference TRBV28 and TRBJ1-4 gives the full variable domain: DVKVTQSSRYLVKRTGEKVFLECVQDMDHENMFWYRQDPGLGLRLIYFSYDVKMKEKGDIPEGYSVSREKKERFSLILESASTNQTSMYLCASSRTGEKLFFGSGTQLSVL.

The V gene is TRBV14, the J gene TRBJ2-1, with 7 positions matching TRBD2. The CDR3 consists of 13 residues. Trimming removed 1 base from V and 8 bases from J; junction bases left unmatched: 2. Germline V CDR1 and CDR2: SGHDN, FVKESK. DNA of the CDR3: TGTGCCAGCAGCCAAGGGGGGAGGGATGAGCAGTTCTTC. Protein product: CASSQGGRDEQFF.

The chain carries TRBV7-9 and TRBJ2-5; the match to TRBD2 covers 10 bases. J lost 13 bases, V lost 2 bases, and 10 bases had no gene match. CDR3 length equals 14 residues. Per the germline V gene, CDR1 is SEHNR and CDR2 is FQNEAQ (reference sequence). The CDR3 reads CASSLLVAGGLMYF. DNA for the CDR3: TGTGCCAGCAGCTTATTGGTAGCGGGGGGCCTAATGTACTTC.

The chain couples TRBV5-1 to TRBJ2-5; 7 positions agree with TRBD1. V was pared by 2 bases and J by 6 bases, with 7 bases of the junction left unmatched. This CDR3 spans 14 amino acids. Germline assignment: CDR1 SGHRS and CDR2 YFSETQ. The CDR3 nucleotides are TGCGCCAGCAGCTTAGAAGGGGGCGCGAAGACCCAGTACTTC. This translates into CASSLEGGAKTQYF.